The present TCR beta chain was sequenced within a study of T cell responses to AZD1222 COVID-19 vaccine (dated by TCRdb to the early 2020s). General notes on the study: A total of approximately 240 trial participants underwent TCR sequencing, of whom approximately 200 had received two doses of AZD1222 and around 25 had received two doses of the MenACWY control vaccine. Trial participants were enrolled into age subgroups of 18-55, 56-69 and 70-plus years, which contained about 150, 28 and 57 TCR-sequenced participants, respectively. Overall study results and their limits: Because no day 14 peak-response samples were available, the repertoires could be characterized only after the peak T cell response. The 56-69-year group was small, and its depth increase did not reach significance, likely because of low power. CD4 TCRs associated with the vaccine covered the entire spike protein, and the dominant responses were in regions 160-218 and 743-854. A significant rise in spike-specific TCR breadth and depth was observed after two AZD1222 doses relative to day 0 and relative to MenACWY recipients. Participants were mostly white British, with more females than males. The authors suggested clonal diversity may have been underestimated. Epitopes outside the regions mutated in the B.1.351 and B.1.1.7 variants were reportedly recognized by nearly half of the unique spike-specific TCRs. Conclusions about previously exposed vaccinees are limited, since just a handful of AZD1222 recipients were seropositive for SARS-CoV-2 at baseline.

Germline trimming: 4 bases from V, 0 bases from J; junction bases outside gene matches: 2. In the germline V gene (reference sequence), CDR1 corresponds to LNHDA and CDR2 to SQIVND. The CDR3 has 15 amino acids, counting the end cysteine and phenylalanine. Only the CDR3 region is kept as DNA, spanning 45 bases read in frame from base 1. The sample's time point label, decoded: about 28 days (+/-7) after the second vaccine dose. AZD1222 recipients with second doses at about 4 weeks or about 12 weeks were pooled, because spike-specific TCR depth and breadth did not differ between schedules. Vaccinee samples were obtained from the UK trials COV001 and COV002, which included a single-blind randomized controlled phase 2/3 trial of AZD1222 (ChAdOx1 nCoV-19) in healthy adults. For TCRbeta chain sequencing, PBMC samples from trial participants were taken at day 0 and at day 28 after the second dose. The CDR3 regions of human TCRbeta chains were analyzed by immunosequencing. Concerning the study's data processing: TCRs in the repertoires were compared against a reference library of SARS-CoV-2-specific TCRs that had been generated with the MIRA antigen-specificity platform. Breadth was defined as the fraction of unique TCRs that were SARS-CoV-2-associated. Depth was defined as the fraction of total T cells that were SARS-CoV-2-associated. Using the MIRA data, every spike-specific TCR was mapped to the spike region that the TCR reacted to and assigned to either a CD4 or a CD8 class. Log10-transformed breadth and depth values were compared by one-way ANOVA with Sidak's multiple comparisons tests. TCRdb provides this immuneACCESS table in a form limited to in-frame rearrangements. Some clones are lacking; in checked studies, under half of them reflect an unresolved V gene, and why the rest are absent is not known. V and J calls plus clone size are reproduced from that table; the DNA served to infer D and trimming. In all, the sample holds some 200,000 clones, and roughly 92% of those were seen once. Roughly 1% of the sample comes from the top ten.

This clone was counted once. The clone's antigen remains unknown. Base qualities are missing; no much larger clone stands one base away. This material consisted of peripheral blood, taken 28 days after the second AZD1222 dose. The clonotype was recovered from an adult who received the AZD1222 COVID-19 vaccine. The rearrangement combines TRBV19 with TRBJ2-2, with 7 bases matching TRBD1. The CDR3 region: CASSSDRANTGELFF. The DNA is TGTGCCAGTAGTAGTGACAGGGCGAACACCGGGGAGCTGTTTTTT.